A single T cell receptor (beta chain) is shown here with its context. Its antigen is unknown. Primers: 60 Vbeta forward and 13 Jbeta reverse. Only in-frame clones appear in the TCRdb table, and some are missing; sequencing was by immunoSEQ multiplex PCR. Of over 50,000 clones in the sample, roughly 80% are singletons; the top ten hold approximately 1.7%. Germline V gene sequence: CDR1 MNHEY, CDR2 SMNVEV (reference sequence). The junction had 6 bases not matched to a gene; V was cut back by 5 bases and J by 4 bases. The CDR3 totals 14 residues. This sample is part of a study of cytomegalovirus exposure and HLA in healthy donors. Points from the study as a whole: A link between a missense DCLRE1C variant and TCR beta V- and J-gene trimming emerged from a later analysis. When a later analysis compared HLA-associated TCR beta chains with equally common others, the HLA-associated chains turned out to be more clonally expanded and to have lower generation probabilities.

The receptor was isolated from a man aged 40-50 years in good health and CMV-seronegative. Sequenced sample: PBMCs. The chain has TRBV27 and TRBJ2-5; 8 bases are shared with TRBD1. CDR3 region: CASSILTGAETQYF. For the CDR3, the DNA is TGTGCCAGCAGTATCCTGACAGGGGCAGAGACCCAGTACTTC.